This TCR beta chain stems from a study of beta chain features in type 1 diabetes. Study results and limitations: Junctions at VDJ sites from type 1 diabetes patients had fewer insertions and more deletions.

The authors sorted CD4+ naive, central memory, regulatory and stem cell-like memory cells via CD45RO/CCR7/CD25/CD127/CD95/CD27. Populations obtained by sorting all exceeded 95% purity. V was trimmed by 5 bases and J by 5 bases, leaving 16 bases between them. The CDR3 loop spans 14 amino acids. Germline V gives CDR1 SEHNR, CDR2 FQNEAQ (reference sequence). cDNA synthesis used the whole RNA isolate, giving expressed TCRB sequences. The table came from immunoSEQ multiplex PCR; TCRdb's copy has only in-frame clones and leaves some out. The sample shows 38,000 or so clones, roughly 64% of them seen only once. In regard to this clone: Its cognate antigen is unknown.

The sequenced material came from Tregs from blood. The receptor was isolated from a woman in her thirties in good health. V and J are TRBV7-9 and TRBJ2-7; D might be TRBD1 (6 bases). DNA of the CDR3: TGTGCCAGCAGCCGGACACAGGGAGTCCACGAGCAGTACTTC. Protein sequence: CASSRTQGVHEQYF.